The 18 T cell receptor beta chains in this list originate from one sample, sequenced in a study of tumor-infiltrating lymphocytes in primary liver carcinoma. A constant-region primer served to make TCR beta cDNA from about 0.45 ug total RNA. Library construction for TCR beta comprised three nested multiplex PCR rounds performed with slightly modified ARM-PCR. The first two PCR rounds used TRBV1-TRBV30 primers with a Cbeta primer, 10 cycles each. TCRdb recomputed calls from the multiplex PCR reads with MiXCR, one row per CDR3 protein. The sample has about 50,000 distinct CDR3 sequences; over 65% are singletons. Starting material for RNA and DNA co-extraction consisted of roughly 19-34 mg of unsorted bulk tissue. The material sequenced was liver tumor tissue from sampling region 5. The subset: tumor region T5, tumor centre. These receptors all come from a man aged 40-49 years with primary liver carcinoma and hepatitis B virus infection.

V usage is TRBV19 and J usage is TRBJ2-2, with 12 bases matching TRBD2. After removal of 7 bases from V and 5 bases from J, the junction contained 5 bases not matched to a gene. The germline gives CDR1 LNHDA, CDR2 SQIVND (reference sequence). This CDR3 region has 15 residues. CDR3 amino acids: CASTRLAGDTGELFF. The DNA for the CDR3 is TGTGCCAGTACCCGACTAGCGGGAGATACCGGGGAGCTGTTTTTT.

About this clonotype itself: One end of the junction varies from germline; a read error may be responsible. V gene TRBV10-3 combines with J gene TRBJ2-3; D is possibly TRBD1 (5 bases). This CDR3 spans 11 amino acids. From germline, CDR1 is ENHRY and CDR2 SYGVKD. This CDR3 is CAIQVTGTQYF. DNA for the CDR3: TGTGCCATCCAAGTAACAGGTACGCAGTATTTT.

About this clonotype itself: The conserved final phenylalanine or tryptophan is absent from the CDR3, which likely points to a read error. This rearrangement joins TRBV4-3 to TRBJ1-2; D may be TRBD1 (6 bases). The CDR3 runs to 15 residues. Germline-derived CDR1 and CDR2 are LGHNA and YSLEER. The chain's CDR3 is CASSQDTRGPHDYTL. CDR3 DNA sequence: TGCGCCAGTAGCCAAGATACGCGGGGGCCTCATGACTACACCTTA.

This clonotype was seen ten or more times. The chain combines TRBV12-3 or TRBV12-4 with TRBJ2-1; 7 bases map to TRBD1. The CDR3 is made up of 15 amino acids. V lost 6 bases, J lost 4 bases, and 9 bases stayed unmatched. CDR3 DNA sequence: TGTGCCAGCAGGGGGTCGGGACAGCCATACAATGAGCAGTTCTTC. Its protein product is CASRGSGQPYNEQFF.

Points on this clonotype: Compared with germline, one end of the junction differs, possibly owing to a read error. The rearrangement links TRBV5-6 to TRBJ2-7; 14 bases fit TRBD2. Germline CDR1 reads SGHDT; CDR2 reads YYEEEE. The CDR3 extends over 16 amino acids. This chain's CDR3 is CASGSGLAGGLYEKYF. CDR3 nucleotide sequence: TGTGCCAGCGGCTCTGGACTAGCGGGAGGCCTCTACGAGAAGTACTTC.

As for this clonotype: The limits of the CDR3 on the DNA are not certain, so only TCRdb's listed CDR3 is given. The V call is TRBV4-3, the J call TRBJ2-1; TRBD2 reflects the table's D call only, with no check against the DNA. The CDR3 has 18 residues if both end residues are counted. Germline CDR1 reads LGHNA; CDR2 reads YSLEER. The CDR3 spells CASSQDLVGAGTYNEQFF.

Remarks on this clonotype: Sequence at one end of the junction differs from germline and may be a read error. This chain uses TRBV12-3 or TRBV12-4 with TRBJ2-5; D call uncertain. The CDR3 is 13 amino acids. In nucleotides, the CDR3 is TGTGCCAGCAGCCGAAGCGAGATAGAGACTCAGTACTTC. Translation gives CASSRSEIETQYF.

This clonotype was observed once. Likely a read error: the CDR3 ends without its conserved phenylalanine or tryptophan. This chain connects TRBV4-1 to TRBJ2-3; TRBD1 is a possible D gene (5 bases). Trimming took 9 bases from V and 4 from J, leaving 20 bases between them. Germline-derived CDR1 and CDR2 are MGHRA and YSYEKL. This CDR3 contains 15 residues. The CDR3 protein is CASNQDRGKADTQYS. The CDR3 DNA reads as TGCGCCAGTAACCAAGATAGGGGAAAAGCAGATACGCAGTATTCT.

Worth noting for this clonotype: A much larger clonotype is one base distant, so this may be a read error. The chain couples TRBV10-3 to TRBJ1-2; D possibly corresponds to TRBD1 (6 bases). The CDR3 is made up of 15 amino acids. In germline, CDR1 is ENHRY, CDR2 SYGVKD. Trimming shortened V by 7 bases and J by 4 bases, and 19 bases separated the two germline ends. The CDR3 nucleotides are TGTGCCATCACCCGGACAGAGGGGAAGAGCTATGGCTACACCTTC. It specifies CAITRTEGKSYGYTF.

This chain uses TRBV20-1 with TRBJ2-1; 8 positions agree with TRBD2. V shed 0 bases, J shed 5 bases, and the junction held 6 bases outside the gene matches. The CDR3 loop spans 15 amino acids. CDR1 and CDR2 from the germline V gene are DFQATT and SNEGSKA (reference sequence). The CDR3 protein is CSARDGGRSHNEQFF. The DNA for the CDR3 is TGCAGTGCTAGAGACGGCGGGAGGTCTCACAATGAGCAGTTCTTC.

The chain employs TRBV5-4 and TRBJ2-5; 8 nucleotides match TRBD2. J was trimmed by 10 bases and V by 6 bases; bases with no gene match: 20. This CDR3 region has 16 residues. Germline loops: CDR1 SGHNT, CDR2 YYREEE (reference sequence). DNA of the CDR3: TGTGCCAGCACCCCGGGGGGGAGCGGGGCCAGTTTGGGCCAGTACTTC. Protein: CASTPGGSGASLGQYF.

Points on this clonotype: One junction end does not reproduce the germline sequence, and a read error may be involved. V usage is TRBV11-1 and J usage is TRBJ2-7; D not certain. The germline gives CDR1 SGHAT, CDR2 FQDESV (reference sequence). The CDR3 spans 12 residues. The CDR3 bases are TGTGCCAGCAGCCCAAACAGCTACGAGCACTACTTC. It translates to CASSPNSYEHYF.

The CDR3 protein is CATSVSGLTFNEQFF. The CDR3 DNA follows: TGTGCTACCAGCGTATCCGGACTAACCTTCAATGAGCAGTTCTTC. The rearrangement joins TRBV9 to TRBJ2-1, with D possibly matching TRBD2 (6 bases). This CDR3 is built from 15 residues. CDR1 and CDR2 (germline): SGDLS, YYNGEE. Full variable domain (outside the CDR3, taken from reference TRBV9 and TRBJ2-1): DSGVTQTPKHLITATGQRVTLRCSPRSGDLSVYWYQQSLDQGLQFLIQYYNGEERAKGNILERFSAQQFPDLHSELNLSSLELGDSALYFCATSVSGLTFNEQFFGPGTRLTVL.

Of note for this clonotype: The CDR3 carries no conserved terminal phenylalanine or tryptophan, so it likely arises from a read error. The J gene is TRBJ2-1, the V gene TRBV7-9; 7 bases are a match to TRBD1. Germline V gene lookup returns CDR1 SEHNR and CDR2 FQNEAQ (reference sequence). This CDR3 is 15 amino acids long. The V gene end was trimmed by 10 bases and the J gene end by 5 bases; junction bases not matched to a gene: 14. Here the CDR3 reads CATRDSLSENNEQFI. The CDR3 DNA follows: TGTGCCACCAGGGACAGTTTATCCGAAAACAATGAGCAGTTCATC.

About this clonotype itself: The germline gene is not matched at one end of the junction; a read error may be the cause. This sequence joins TRBV11-3 and TRBJ1-1; no definite D call. Germline CDR1 reads SGHNT; CDR2 reads YENEEA. The CDR3 contains 13 residues. Here the CDR3 reads CASSLAINTETFF. The CDR3 DNA reads TGTGCCAGCAGCTTAGCAATCAACACTGAAACTTTCTTT.

In its sample, this clonotype was seen a few times. This chain uses TRBV7-9 with TRBJ2-3; 8 nucleotides agree with TRBD1. V dropped 10 bases and J dropped 4; count of bases not matched to a gene: 13. Germline lookup yields CDR1 SEHNR and CDR2 FQNEAQ (reference sequence). The CDR3 is 15 residues long. The CDR3 DNA is TGTGCCAATAGTTCGGACAGGGACGGGGCAGATACGCAGTATTTT. It codes for CANSSDRDGADTQYF.

On this clonotype itself: A read error may explain this, as a much larger clone is one base away. The chain recombines TRBV9 with TRBJ2-1; 12 bases are a match to TRBD2. Germline V gene lookup returns CDR1 SGDLS and CDR2 YYNGEE. V was pared by 6 bases and J by 7 bases, with 11 bases of the junction left unmatched. The length of the CDR3 is 16 residues. CDR3 sequence reads: CASNSRTSGTRNEQFF. CDR3 DNA: TGTGCCAGCAACTCCCGGACTAGCGGGACAAGAAATGAGCAGTTCTTC.

The chain joins TRBV28 to TRBJ1-4; D is ambiguous. CDR3 size: 14 residues. Trimming took 4 bases from V and 4 from J, leaving 10 bases between them. CDR1 and CDR2 (germline): MDHEN, SYDVKM. The CDR3 region is CASSSSRFNEKLFF. In nucleotides, the CDR3 is TGTGCCAGCAGTTCCAGTAGATTTAATGAAAAACTGTTTTTT.